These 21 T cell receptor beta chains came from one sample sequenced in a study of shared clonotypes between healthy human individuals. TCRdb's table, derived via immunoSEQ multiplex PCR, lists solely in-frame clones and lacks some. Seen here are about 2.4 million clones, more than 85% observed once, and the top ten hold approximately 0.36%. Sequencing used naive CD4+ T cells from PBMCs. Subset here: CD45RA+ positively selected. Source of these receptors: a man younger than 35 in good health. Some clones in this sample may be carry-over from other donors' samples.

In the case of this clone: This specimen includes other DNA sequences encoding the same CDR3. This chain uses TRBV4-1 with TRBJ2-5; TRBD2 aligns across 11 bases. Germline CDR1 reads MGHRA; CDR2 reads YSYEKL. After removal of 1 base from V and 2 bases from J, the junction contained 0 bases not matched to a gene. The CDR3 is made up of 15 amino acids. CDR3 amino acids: CASSQGLAGQETQYF. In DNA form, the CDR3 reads TGCGCCAGCAGCCAAGGACTAGCGGGACAAGAGACCCAGTACTTC.

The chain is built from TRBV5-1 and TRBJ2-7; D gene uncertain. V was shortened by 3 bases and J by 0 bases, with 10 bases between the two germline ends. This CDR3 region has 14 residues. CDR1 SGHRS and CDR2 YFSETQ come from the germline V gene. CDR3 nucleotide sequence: TGCGCCAGCAGCTCAACACCCCCCTCCTACGAGCAGTACTTC. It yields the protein CASSSTPPSYEQYF.

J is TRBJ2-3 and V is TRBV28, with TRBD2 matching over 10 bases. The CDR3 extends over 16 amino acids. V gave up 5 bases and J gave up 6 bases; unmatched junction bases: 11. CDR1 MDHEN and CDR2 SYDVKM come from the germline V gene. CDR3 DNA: TGTGCCAGCAGTCCCCGAGGAGCGGGAGGGAGGGATACGCAGTATTTT. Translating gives CASSPRGAGGRDTQYF. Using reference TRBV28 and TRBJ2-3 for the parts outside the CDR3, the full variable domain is DVKVTQSSRYLVKRTGEKVFLECVQDMDHENMFWYRQDPGLGLRLIYFSYDVKMKEKGDIPEGYSVSREKKERFSLILESASTNQTSMYLCASSPRGAGGRDTQYFGPGTRLTVL.

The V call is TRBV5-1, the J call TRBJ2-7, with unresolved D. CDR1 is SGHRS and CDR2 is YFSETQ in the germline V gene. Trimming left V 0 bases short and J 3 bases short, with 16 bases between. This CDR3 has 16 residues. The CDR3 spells CASSLGAPASHYEQYF. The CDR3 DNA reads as TGCGCCAGCAGCTTGGGAGCTCCGGCGAGTCACTACGAGCAGTACTTC.

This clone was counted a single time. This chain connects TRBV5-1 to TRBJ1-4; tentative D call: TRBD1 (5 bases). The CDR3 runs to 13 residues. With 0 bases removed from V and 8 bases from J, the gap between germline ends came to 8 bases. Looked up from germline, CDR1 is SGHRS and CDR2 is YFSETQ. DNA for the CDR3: TGCGCCAGCAGCTTGGACCAGGGCGAAAAACTGTTTTTT. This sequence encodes CASSLDQGEKLFF.

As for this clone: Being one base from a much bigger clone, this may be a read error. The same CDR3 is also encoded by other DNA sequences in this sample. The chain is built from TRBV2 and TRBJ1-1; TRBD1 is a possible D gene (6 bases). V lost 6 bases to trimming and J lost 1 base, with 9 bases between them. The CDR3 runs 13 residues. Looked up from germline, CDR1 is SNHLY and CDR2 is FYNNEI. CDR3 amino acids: CASSVQGNTEAFF. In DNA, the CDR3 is TGTGCCAGCAGCGTACAGGGGAACACTGAAGCTTTCTTT.

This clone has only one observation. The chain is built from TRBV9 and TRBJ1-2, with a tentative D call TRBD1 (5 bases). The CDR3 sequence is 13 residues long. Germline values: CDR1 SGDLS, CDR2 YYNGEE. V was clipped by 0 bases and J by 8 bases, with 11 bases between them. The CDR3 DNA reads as TGTGCCAGCAGCGTAGATAAGGGGAGGGGCTACACCTTC. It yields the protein CASSVDKGRGYTF. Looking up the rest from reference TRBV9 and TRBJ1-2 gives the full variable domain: DSGVTQTPKHLITATGQRVTLRCSPRSGDLSVYWYQQSLDQGLQFLIQYYNGEERAKGNILERFSAQQFPDLHSELNLSSLELGDSALYFCASSVDKGRGYTFGSGTRLTVV.

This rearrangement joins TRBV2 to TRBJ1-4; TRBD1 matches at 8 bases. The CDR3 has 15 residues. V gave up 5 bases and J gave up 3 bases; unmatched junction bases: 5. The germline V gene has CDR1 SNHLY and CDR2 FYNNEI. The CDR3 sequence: CASSPTGGANEKLFF. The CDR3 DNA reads TGTGCCAGCAGTCCCACAGGGGGGGCTAATGAAAAACTGTTTTTT.

DNA for the CDR3: TGCGCCAGCAGCGTTCCATCCGGTGAGCAGTTCTTC. This gives the protein CASSVPSGEQFF. This chain links TRBV5-1 with TRBJ2-1; D is uncertain. This CDR3 comprises 12 residues. Trimming took 4 bases from V and 9 from J, leaving 11 bases between them. Germline V gives CDR1 SGHRS, CDR2 YFSETQ. The whole variable domain, filled in from reference TRBV5-1 and TRBJ2-1, reads KAGVTQTPRYLIKTRGQQVTLSCSPISGHRSVSWYQQTPGQGLQFLFEYFSETQRNKGNFPGRFSGRQFSNSRSEMNVSTLELGDSALYLCASSVPSGEQFFGPGTRLTVL.

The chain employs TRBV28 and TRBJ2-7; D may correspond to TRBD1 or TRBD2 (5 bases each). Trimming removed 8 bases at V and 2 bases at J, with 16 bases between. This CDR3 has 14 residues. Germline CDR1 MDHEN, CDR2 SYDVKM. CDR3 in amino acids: CASDSQGPPYEQYF. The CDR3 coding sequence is TGTGCCAGCGACAGCCAGGGACCCCCCTACGAGCAGTACTTC.

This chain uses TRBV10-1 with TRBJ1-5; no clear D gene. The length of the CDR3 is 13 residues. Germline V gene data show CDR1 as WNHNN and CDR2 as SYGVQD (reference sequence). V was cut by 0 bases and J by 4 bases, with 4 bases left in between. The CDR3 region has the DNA TGCGCCAGCAGTGAGTCTCTGAATCAGCCCCAGCATTTT. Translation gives CASSESLNQPQHF.

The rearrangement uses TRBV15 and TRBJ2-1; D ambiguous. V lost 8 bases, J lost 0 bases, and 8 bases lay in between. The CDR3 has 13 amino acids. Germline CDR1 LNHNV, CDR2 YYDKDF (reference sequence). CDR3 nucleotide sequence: TGTGCCACCCGTTTAAGCTCCTACAATGAGCAGTTCTTC. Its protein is CATRLSSYNEQFF.

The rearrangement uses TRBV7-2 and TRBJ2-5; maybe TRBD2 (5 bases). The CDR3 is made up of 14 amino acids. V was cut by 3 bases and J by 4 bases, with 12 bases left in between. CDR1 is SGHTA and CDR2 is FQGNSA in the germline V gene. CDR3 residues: CASSFEGRPETQYF. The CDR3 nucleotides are TGTGCCAGCAGCTTTGAGGGCAGGCCAGAGACCCAGTACTTC.

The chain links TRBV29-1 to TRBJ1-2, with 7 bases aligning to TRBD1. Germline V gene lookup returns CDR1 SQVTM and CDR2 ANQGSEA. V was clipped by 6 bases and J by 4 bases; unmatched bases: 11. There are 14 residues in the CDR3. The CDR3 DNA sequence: TGCAGCGTACAACACCCGGGACAGAGCTATGGCTACACCTTC. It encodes CSVQHPGQSYGYTF.

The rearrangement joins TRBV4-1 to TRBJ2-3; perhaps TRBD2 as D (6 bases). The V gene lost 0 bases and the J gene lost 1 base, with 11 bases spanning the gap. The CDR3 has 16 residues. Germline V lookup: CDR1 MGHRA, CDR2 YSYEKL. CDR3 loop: CASSQDGSGRTDTQYF. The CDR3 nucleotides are TGCGCCAGCAGCCAAGACGGGAGCGGACGCACAGATACGCAGTATTTT.

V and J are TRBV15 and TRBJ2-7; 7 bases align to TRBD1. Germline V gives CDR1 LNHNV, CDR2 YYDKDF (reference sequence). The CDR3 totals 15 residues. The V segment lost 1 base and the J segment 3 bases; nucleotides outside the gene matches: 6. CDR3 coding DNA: TGTGCCACCAGCAGAGGGGGACAGCTTTTCTACGAGCAGTACTTC. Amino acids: CATSRGGQLFYEQYF.

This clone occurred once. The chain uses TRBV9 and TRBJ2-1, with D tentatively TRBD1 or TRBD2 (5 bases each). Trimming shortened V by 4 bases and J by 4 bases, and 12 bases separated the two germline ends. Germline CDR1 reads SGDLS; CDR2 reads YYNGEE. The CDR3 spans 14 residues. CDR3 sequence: CASSPPGAYNEQFF. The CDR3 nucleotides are TGTGCCAGCAGCCCACCCGGGGCTTACAATGAGCAGTTCTTC.

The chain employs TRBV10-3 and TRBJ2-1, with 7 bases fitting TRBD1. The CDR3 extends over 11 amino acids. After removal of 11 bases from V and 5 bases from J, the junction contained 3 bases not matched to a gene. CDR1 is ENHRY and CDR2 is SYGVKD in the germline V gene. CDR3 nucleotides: TGTGCCCTCGGACAGGACAATGAGCAGTTCTTC. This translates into CALGQDNEQFF.

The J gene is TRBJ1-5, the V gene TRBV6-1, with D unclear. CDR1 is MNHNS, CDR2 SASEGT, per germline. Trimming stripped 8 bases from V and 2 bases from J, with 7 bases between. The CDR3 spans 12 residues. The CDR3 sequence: CASESGNQPQHF. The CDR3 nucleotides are TGTGCCAGCGAATCTGGCAATCAGCCCCAGCATTTT.

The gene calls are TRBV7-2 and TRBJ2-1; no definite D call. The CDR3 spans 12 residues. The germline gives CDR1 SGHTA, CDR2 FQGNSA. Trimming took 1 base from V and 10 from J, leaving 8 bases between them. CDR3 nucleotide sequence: TGTGCCAGCAGCTTAGTCTTCGTAGAGCAGTTCTTC. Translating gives CASSLVFVEQFF.

This CDR3 reads CASSLPEGETQYF. For the CDR3, the DNA is TGTGCCAGCAGCTTGCCTGAGGGAGAGACCCAGTACTTC. The V gene is TRBV5-8, the J gene TRBJ2-5, with D perhaps matching TRBD2 (5 bases). There are 13 residues in the CDR3. CDR1 and CDR2 (germline): SGHTS, YDEGEE. V shed 1 base and J shed 4 bases, with 8 bases lying between them.